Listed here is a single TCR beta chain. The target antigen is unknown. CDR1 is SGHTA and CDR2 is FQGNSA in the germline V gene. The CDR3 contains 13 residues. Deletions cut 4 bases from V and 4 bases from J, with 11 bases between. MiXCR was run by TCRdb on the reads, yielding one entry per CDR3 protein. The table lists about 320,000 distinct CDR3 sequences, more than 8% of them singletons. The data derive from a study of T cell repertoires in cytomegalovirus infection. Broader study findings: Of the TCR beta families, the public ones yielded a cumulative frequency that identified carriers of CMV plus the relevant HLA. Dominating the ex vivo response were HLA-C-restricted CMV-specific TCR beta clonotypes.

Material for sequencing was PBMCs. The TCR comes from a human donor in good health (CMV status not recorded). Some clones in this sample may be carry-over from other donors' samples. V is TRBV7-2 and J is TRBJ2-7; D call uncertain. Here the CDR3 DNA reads TGTGCCAGCAGCTCACCCGGAGTTTACGAGCAGTACTTC. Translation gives CASSSPGVYEQYF.